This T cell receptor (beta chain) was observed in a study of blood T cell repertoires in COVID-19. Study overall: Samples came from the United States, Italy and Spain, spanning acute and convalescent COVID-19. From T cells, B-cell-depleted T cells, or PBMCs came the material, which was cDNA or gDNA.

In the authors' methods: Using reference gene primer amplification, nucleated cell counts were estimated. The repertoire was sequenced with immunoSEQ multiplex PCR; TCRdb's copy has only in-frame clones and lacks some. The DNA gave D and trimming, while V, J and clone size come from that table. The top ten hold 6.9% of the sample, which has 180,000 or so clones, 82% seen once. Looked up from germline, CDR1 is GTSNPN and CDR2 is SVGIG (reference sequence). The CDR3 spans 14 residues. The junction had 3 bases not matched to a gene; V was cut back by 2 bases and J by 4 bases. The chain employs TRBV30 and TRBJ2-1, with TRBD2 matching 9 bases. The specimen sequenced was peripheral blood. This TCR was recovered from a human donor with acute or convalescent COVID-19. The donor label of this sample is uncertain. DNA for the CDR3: TGTGCCTGGAGTCCGGGACTAGCATACAATGAGCAGTTCTTC. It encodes CAWSPGLAYNEQFF.